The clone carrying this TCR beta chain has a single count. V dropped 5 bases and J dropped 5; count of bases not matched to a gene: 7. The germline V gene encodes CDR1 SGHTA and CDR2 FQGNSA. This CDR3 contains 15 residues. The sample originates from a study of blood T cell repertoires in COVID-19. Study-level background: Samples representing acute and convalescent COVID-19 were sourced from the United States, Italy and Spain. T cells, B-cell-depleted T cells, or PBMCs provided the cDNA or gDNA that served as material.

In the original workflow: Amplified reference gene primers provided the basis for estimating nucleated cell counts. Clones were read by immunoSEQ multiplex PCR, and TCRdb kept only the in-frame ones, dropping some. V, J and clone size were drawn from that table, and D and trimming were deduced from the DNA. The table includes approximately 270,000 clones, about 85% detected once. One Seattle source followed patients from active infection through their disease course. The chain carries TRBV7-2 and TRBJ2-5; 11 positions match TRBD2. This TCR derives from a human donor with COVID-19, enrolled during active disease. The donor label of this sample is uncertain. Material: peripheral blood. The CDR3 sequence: CASSPSSGRYETQYF. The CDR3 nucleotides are TGTGCCAGCAGCCCATCTAGCGGGAGGTACGAGACCCAGTACTTC.